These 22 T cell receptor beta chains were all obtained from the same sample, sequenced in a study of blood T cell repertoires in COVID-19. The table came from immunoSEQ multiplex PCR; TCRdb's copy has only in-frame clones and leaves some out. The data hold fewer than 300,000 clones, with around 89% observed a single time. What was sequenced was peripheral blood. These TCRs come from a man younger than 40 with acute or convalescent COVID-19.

The CDR3 DNA is TGTGCCAGTAGCACAATGGATACGCAGTATTTT. It specifies CASSTMDTQYF. V and J are TRBV19 and TRBJ2-3; no reliable D call. V was pared by 6 bases and J by 6 bases, with 7 bases between. Germline V gives CDR1 LNHDA, CDR2 SQIVND (reference sequence). The CDR3 totals 11 residues.

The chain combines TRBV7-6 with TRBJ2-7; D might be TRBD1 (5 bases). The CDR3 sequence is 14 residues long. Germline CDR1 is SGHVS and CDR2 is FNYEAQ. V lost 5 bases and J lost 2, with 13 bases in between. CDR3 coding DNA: TGTGCCAGCAGCCTGACTGCAGGGACCTACGAGCAGTACTTC. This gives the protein CASSLTAGTYEQYF.

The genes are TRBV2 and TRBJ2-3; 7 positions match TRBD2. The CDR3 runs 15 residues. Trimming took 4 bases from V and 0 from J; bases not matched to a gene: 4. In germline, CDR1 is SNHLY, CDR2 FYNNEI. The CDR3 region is CASSARGVSTDTQYF. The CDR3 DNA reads TGTGCCAGCAGTGCCCGGGGGGTCAGCACAGATACGCAGTATTTT.

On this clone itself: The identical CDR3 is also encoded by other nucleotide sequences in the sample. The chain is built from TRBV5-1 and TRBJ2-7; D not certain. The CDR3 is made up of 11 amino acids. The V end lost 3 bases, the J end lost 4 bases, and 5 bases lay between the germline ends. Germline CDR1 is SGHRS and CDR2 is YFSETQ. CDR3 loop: CASSSNYEQYF. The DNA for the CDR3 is TGCGCCAGCAGCTCAAATTACGAGCAGTACTTC.

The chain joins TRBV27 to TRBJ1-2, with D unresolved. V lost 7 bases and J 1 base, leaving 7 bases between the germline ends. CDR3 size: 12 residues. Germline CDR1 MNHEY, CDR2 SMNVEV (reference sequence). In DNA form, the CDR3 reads TGTGCCAGCAAGAGTTTTAACTATGGCTACACCTTC. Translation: CASKSFNYGYTF.

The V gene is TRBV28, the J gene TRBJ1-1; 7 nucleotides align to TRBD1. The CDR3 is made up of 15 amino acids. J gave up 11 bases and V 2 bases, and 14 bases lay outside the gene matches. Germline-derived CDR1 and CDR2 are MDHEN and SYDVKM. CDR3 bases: TGTGCCAGCAGTTTAACCCCCGGGACAGTTTTGGTGGCTTTCTTT. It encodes CASSLTPGTVLVAFF. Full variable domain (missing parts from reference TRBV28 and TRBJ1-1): DVKVTQSSRYLVKRTGEKVFLECVQDMDHENMFWYRQDPGLGLRLIYFSYDVKMKEKGDIPEGYSVSREKKERFSLILESASTNQTSMYLCASSLTPGTVLVAFFGQGTRLTVV.

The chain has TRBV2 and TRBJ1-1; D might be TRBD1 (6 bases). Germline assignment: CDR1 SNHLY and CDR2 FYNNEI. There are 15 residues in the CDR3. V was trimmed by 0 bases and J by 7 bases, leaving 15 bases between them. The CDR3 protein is CASSEAVSGVGEAFF. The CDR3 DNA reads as TGTGCCAGCAGTGAAGCGGTGTCAGGGGTGGGTGAAGCTTTCTTT.

The DNA for the CDR3 is TGTGCCAGCAGCACGCGACAGGGATTGGGTGAAAAACTGTTTTTT. This gives the protein CASSTRQGLGEKLFF. The rearrangement joins TRBV9 to TRBJ1-4; 7 nucleotides match TRBD1. J gave up 7 bases and V 4 bases, and 10 bases lay outside the gene matches. The CDR3 spans 15 residues. CDR1 and CDR2 (germline): SGDLS, YYNGEE.

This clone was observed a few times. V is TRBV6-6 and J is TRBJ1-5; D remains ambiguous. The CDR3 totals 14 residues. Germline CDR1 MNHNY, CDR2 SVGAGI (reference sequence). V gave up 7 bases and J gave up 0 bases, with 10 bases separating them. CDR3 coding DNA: TGTGCCAGCACCGAGAGGGTTAGCAATCAGCCCCAGCATTTT. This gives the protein CASTERVSNQPQHF.

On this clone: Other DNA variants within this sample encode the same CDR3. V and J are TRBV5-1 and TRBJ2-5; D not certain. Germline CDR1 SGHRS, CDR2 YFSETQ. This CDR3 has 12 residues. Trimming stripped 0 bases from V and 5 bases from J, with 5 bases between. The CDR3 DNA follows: TGCGCCAGCAGCTTGGCCATGGAGACCCAGTACTTC. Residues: CASSLAMETQYF.

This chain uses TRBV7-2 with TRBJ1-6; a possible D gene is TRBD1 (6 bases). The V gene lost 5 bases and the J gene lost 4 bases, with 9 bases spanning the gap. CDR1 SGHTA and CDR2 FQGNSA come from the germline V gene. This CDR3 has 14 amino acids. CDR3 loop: CASSAQGYNSPLHF. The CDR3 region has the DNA TGTGCCAGCAGCGCACAGGGTTATAATTCACCCCTCCACTTT.

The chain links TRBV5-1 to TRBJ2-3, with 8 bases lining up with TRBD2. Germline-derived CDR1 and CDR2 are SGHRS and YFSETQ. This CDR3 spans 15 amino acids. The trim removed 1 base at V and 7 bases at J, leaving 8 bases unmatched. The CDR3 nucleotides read TGCGCCAGCAGCTTGACTAGCGGAAAGGAGAATACGCAGTATTTT. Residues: CASSLTSGKENTQYF.

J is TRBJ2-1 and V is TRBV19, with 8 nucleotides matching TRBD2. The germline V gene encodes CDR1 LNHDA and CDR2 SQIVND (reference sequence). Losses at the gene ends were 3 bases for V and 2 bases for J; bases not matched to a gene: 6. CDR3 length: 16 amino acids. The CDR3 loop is CASSIQLAGPYNEQFF. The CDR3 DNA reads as TGTGCCAGTAGTATCCAGTTAGCGGGGCCCTACAATGAGCAGTTCTTC.

Here the CDR3 DNA reads TGTGCCAGCAGCTTCCGCGGGGCTACTAGCGGGAGGTCCAACGAGCAGTACTTC. This encodes CASSFRGATSGRSNEQYF. This chain uses TRBV7-8 with TRBJ2-7; 12 bases line up with TRBD2. CDR3 size: 18 residues. J gave up 5 bases and V 3 bases, and 14 bases lay outside the gene matches. Per the germline V gene, CDR1 is SGHVS and CDR2 is FQNEAQ.

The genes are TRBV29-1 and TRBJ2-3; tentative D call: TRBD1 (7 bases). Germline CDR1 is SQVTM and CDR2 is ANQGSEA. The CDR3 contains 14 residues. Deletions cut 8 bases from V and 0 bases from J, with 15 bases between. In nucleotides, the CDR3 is TGCAGCTACCGCAGGGGGAGGAGCACAGATACGCAGTATTTT. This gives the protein CSYRRGRSTDTQYF.

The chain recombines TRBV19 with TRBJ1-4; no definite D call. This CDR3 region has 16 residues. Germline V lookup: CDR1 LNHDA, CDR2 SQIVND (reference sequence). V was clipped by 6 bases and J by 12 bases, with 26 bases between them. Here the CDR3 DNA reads TGTGCCAGTAGCGCCAAGATCGGACCCCCCGGAGGAGAACTGTTTTTT. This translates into CASSAKIGPPGGELFF.

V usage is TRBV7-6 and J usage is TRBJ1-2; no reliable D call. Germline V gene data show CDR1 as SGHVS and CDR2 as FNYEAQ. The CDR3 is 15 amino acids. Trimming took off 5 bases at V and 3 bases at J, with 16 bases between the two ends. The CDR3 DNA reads TGTGCCAGCAGCCCCAGCCCGGTCAGGCACTATGGCTACACCTTC. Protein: CASSPSPVRHYGYTF.

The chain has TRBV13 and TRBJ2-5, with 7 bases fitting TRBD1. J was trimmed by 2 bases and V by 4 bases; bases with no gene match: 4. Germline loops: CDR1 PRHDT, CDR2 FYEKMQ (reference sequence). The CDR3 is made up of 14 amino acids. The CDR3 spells CASSSGQQQETQYF. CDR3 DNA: TGTGCCAGCAGCTCGGGACAGCAACAAGAGACCCAGTACTTC.

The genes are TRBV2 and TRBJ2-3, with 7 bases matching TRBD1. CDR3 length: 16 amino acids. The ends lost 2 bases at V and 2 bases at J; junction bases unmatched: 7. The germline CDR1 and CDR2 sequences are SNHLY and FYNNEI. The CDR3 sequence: CASSEQGEISTDTQYF. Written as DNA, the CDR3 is TGTGCCAGCAGTGAACAGGGGGAAATATCCACAGATACGCAGTATTTT.

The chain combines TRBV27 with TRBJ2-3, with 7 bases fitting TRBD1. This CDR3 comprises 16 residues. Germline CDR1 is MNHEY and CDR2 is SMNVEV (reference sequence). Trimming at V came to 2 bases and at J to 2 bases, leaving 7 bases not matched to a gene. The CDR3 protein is CASSLSVGQITDTQYF. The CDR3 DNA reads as TGTGCCAGCAGTTTAAGTGTGGGACAGATCACAGATACGCAGTATTTT.

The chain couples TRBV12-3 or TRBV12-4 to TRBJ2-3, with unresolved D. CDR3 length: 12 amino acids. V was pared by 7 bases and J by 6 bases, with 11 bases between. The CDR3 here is CASTLTVDTQYF. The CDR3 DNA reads TGTGCCAGCACCCTTACGGTGGATACGCAGTATTTT.

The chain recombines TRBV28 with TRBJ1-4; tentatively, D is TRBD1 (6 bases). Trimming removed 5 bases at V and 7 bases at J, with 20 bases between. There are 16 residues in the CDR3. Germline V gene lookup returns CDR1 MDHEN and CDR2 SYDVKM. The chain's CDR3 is CASSPRTGGEGEKLFF. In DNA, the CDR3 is TGTGCCAGCAGTCCACGGACGGGGGGCGAGGGTGAAAAACTGTTTTTT.